Following are 13 T cell receptor beta chains from one sample sequenced in a study of blood T cell repertoires in COVID-19. Clones were read by immunoSEQ multiplex PCR, and TCRdb kept only the in-frame ones, dropping some. Of fewer than 35,000 clones listed, roughly 89% are singletons. The material sequenced was peripheral blood. Receptors originate from a man between 65 and 85 years old with active COVID-19.

The chain combines TRBV27 with TRBJ2-7; D is unresolved. Germline-derived CDR1 and CDR2 are MNHEY and SMNVEV (reference sequence). This CDR3 spans 13 amino acids. Trimming stripped 5 bases from V and 4 bases from J, with 12 bases between. The CDR3 region has the DNA TGTGCCAGCAGTCCCGGGTCCGTTTACGAGCAGTACTTC. It encodes CASSPGSVYEQYF.

CDR3 loop: CASSLGGTGTETQYF. CDR3 coding DNA: TGTGCCAGCAGCTTAGGGGGGACAGGGACGGAGACCCAGTACTTC. This chain uses TRBV7-7 with TRBJ2-5; TRBD1 matches 9 bases. Trimming removed 1 base from V and 5 bases from J; junction bases left unmatched: 5. Germline-derived CDR1 and CDR2 are SSHAT and FNYEAQ (reference sequence). This CDR3 has 15 residues.

This clone has only one observation. This chain uses TRBV27 with TRBJ2-1; D is possibly TRBD2 (7 bases). This CDR3 has 13 residues. V was trimmed by 6 bases and J by 6 bases, leaving 12 bases between them. CDR1 is MNHEY, CDR2 SMNVEV, per germline (reference sequence). Here the CDR3 DNA reads TGTGCCAGCAGAAGGGGGGGTGGCAATGAGCAGTTCTTC. Encoded protein: CASRRGGGNEQFF.

The chain links TRBV12-3 or TRBV12-4 to TRBJ1-1, with a weak D call TRBD1 (6 bases). The CDR3 is 13 amino acids. Trimming took off 6 bases at V and 5 bases at J, with 13 bases between the two ends. Here the CDR3 DNA reads TGTGCCAGCAGGCAGGGGCCGGGGACTGAAGCTTTCTTT. It specifies CASRQGPGTEAFF.

The J gene is TRBJ1-1, the V gene TRBV4-3, with a tentative D call TRBD1 (5 bases). CDR3 size: 13 residues. V lost 4 bases, J lost 7 bases, and 13 bases lay in between. The V gene's germline CDR1 is LGHNA and CDR2 YSLEER. The CDR3 nucleotides are TGCGCCAGCAGCCTCGAGCAGGGTAGTGAAGCTTTCTTT. It specifies CASSLEQGSEAFF.

V usage is TRBV11-2 and J usage is TRBJ1-1; possible D gene TRBD1, 6 bases. CDR3 length: 12 amino acids. From germline, CDR1 is SGHAT and CDR2 FQNNGV. V gave up 3 bases and J gave up 6 bases, with 8 bases separating them. CDR3 DNA: TGTGCCAGCAGCTTCACAGGGTCTGAAGCTTTCTTT. Translating it yields CASSFTGSEAFF.

The chain has TRBV6-2 or TRBV6-3 and TRBJ2-1; 14 bases match TRBD2. After removal of 2 bases from V and 7 bases from J, the junction contained 7 bases not matched to a gene. From germline, CDR1 is MNHEY and CDR2 SVGEGT. The CDR3 length is 17 residues. The DNA of the CDR3 is TGTGCCAGCAGTTACCGACTAGCGGGGGGGCACCCAAATGAGCAGTTCTTC. Its protein is CASSYRLAGGHPNEQFF.

The rearrangement links TRBV30 to TRBJ1-2; D remains ambiguous. This CDR3 has 13 residues. Germline CDR1 is GTSNPN and CDR2 is SVGIG (reference sequence). The V and J ends lost 0 bases and 3 bases respectively, with 8 bases between them. DNA of the CDR3: TGTGCCTGGAGTGTACGATGGCACTATGGCTACACCTTC. Translating gives CAWSVRWHYGYTF.

The chain is built from TRBV6-5 and TRBJ1-1; D is ambiguous. The CDR3 is made up of 15 amino acids. V shed 6 bases and J shed 6 bases, with 20 bases lying between them. Germline loops: CDR1 MNHEY, CDR2 SVGAGI. This chain's CDR3 is CASRHPTGLGAEAFF. The DNA of the CDR3 is TGTGCCAGCAGACACCCTACGGGTTTGGGAGCTGAAGCTTTCTTT.

This clone was picked up one time. The rearrangement links TRBV28 to TRBJ2-7; weak D call: TRBD1 (6 bases). Between the trimmed V and J ends, which lost 7 bases and 0 bases, there was a span of 16 bases. Germline CDR1 reads MDHEN; CDR2 reads SYDVKM. The CDR3 length is 15 residues. The CDR3 sequence is CASKRFDRSSYEQYF. CDR3 DNA sequence: TGTGCCAGCAAACGGTTCGACAGGAGCTCCTACGAGCAGTACTTC.

V gene TRBV7-9 combines with J gene TRBJ1-2; D may be TRBD1 (5 bases). There are 13 residues in the CDR3. The germline V gene has CDR1 SEHNR and CDR2 FQNEAQ (reference sequence). The V end was cut by 5 bases, the J end by 8 bases, with 15 bases between. The CDR3 bases are TGTGCCAGCAGCACGGGCTGGCGGGACGGCTACACCTTC. As protein: CASSTGWRDGYTF.

The chain employs TRBV28 and TRBJ1-1; D is undetermined. Between the trimmed V and J ends, which lost 1 base and 10 bases, there was a span of 10 bases. Germline V lookup: CDR1 MDHEN, CDR2 SYDVKM. The CDR3 extends over 12 amino acids. CDR3 DNA sequence: TGTGCCAGCAGTTTATTCGGGGTTGGAGCTTTCTTT. This encodes CASSLFGVGAFF.

The genes are TRBV7-2 and TRBJ1-4; tentatively, D is TRBD1 (6 bases). V was trimmed by 1 base and J by 8 bases, leaving 11 bases between them. The CDR3 is 14 amino acids. CDR1 and CDR2 from the germline V gene are SGHTA and FQGNSA. The CDR3: CASSLGGRGEKLFF. CDR3 DNA: TGTGCCAGCAGCTTAGGGGGCAGGGGCGAAAAACTGTTTTTT.